These 30 T cell receptor beta chains were all obtained from the same sample, sequenced in a study of control samples from healthy donors and cancer patients. Profiling relied on immunoSEQ multiplex PCR, and the TCRdb table lists in-frame clones only, not all of them. The sample yields approximately 100,000 clones, 90% seen once. Sequences were obtained from blood. All receptors derive from a woman aged 18 to 35 in good health.

The chain links TRBV6-5 to TRBJ2-3, with unresolved D. Germline CDR1 is MNHEY and CDR2 is SVGAGI. The CDR3 runs to 14 residues. The germline V and J ends were trimmed by 7 bases and 0 bases, with 11 bases remaining between them. This CDR3 reads CASNKNPSTDTQYF. The CDR3 coding sequence is TGTGCCAGCAATAAGAATCCTAGCACAGATACGCAGTATTTT.

The chain couples TRBV4-2 to TRBJ2-1; TRBD2 is a possible D gene (7 bases). Germline CDR1 LGHNA, CDR2 YNFKEQ. The length of the CDR3 is 16 residues. With 2 bases removed from V and 5 bases from J, the gap between germline ends came to 16 bases. CDR3 bases: TGTGCCAGCAGCCAAAACGGAGAGGGGGGGCACAATGAGCAGTTCTTC. It specifies CASSQNGEGGHNEQFF.

The CDR3 nucleotides are TGTGCCAGCAGTTCTTCCGTCGGGCAGTTCTTC. This codes for CASSSSVGQFF. The V call is TRBV6-5, the J call TRBJ2-1; D uncertain. Germline V gene lookup returns CDR1 MNHEY and CDR2 SVGAGI. This CDR3 contains 11 residues. The V end was cut by 4 bases, the J end by 12 bases, with 10 bases between.

This chain joins TRBV7-2 and TRBJ2-1; D unclear. Between the trimmed V and J ends, which lost 3 bases and 7 bases, there was a span of 10 bases. The CDR3 is made up of 13 amino acids. The V gene's germline CDR1 is SGHTA and CDR2 FQGNSA. CDR3 residues: CASSFELWNEQFF. As DNA, the CDR3 is TGTGCCAGCAGCTTTGAGCTCTGGAATGAGCAGTTCTTC.

CDR3 coding DNA: TGTGCCATCAGTCCGGGACAGGGGGCTGACACTGAAGCTTTCTTT. This codes for CAISPGQGADTEAFF. The V gene is TRBV10-3, the J gene TRBJ1-1; 12 nucleotides match TRBD1. After removal of 5 bases from V and 3 bases from J, the junction contained 4 bases not matched to a gene. The germline CDR1 and CDR2 sequences are ENHRY and SYGVKD. The CDR3 is 15 residues long.

The chain uses TRBV9 and TRBJ2-1; D ambiguous. The V end lost 3 bases, the J end lost 8 bases, and 9 bases lay between the germline ends. CDR3 length equals 12 residues. Germline V CDR1 and CDR2: SGDLS, YYNGEE. CDR3 in amino acids: CASSATFDEQFF. CDR3 nucleotides: TGTGCCAGCAGCGCGACATTTGATGAGCAGTTCTTC.

This chain joins TRBV27 and TRBJ1-2, with TRBD1 as a possible D gene (5 bases). The CDR3 sequence is 14 residues long. Germline CDR1 and CDR2: MNHEY and SMNVEV (reference sequence). Trimming removed 2 bases from V and 7 bases from J, with 14 bases in between. The CDR3 nucleotides read TGTGCCAGCAGTTTACGTGAGGGGTCGGGTGGCTACACCTTC. This codes for CASSLREGSGGYTF.

The V call is TRBV7-7, the J call TRBJ2-3, with D maybe TRBD2 (5 bases). The CDR3 sequence is 15 residues long. Germline V CDR1 and CDR2: SSHAT, FNYEAQ (reference sequence). Trimming left V 5 bases short and J 2 bases short, with 14 bases between. The CDR3 nucleotides read TGTGCCAGCAGCCCTGGGGAGACTACCACAGATACGCAGTATTTT. This translates into CASSPGETTTDTQYF.

V and J are TRBV3-1 (or the pseudogene TRBV3-2) and TRBJ1-5, with TRBD1 as a possible D gene (5 bases). The CDR3 is 14 residues long. Trimming removed 4 bases at V and 5 bases at J, with 12 bases between. Germline CDR1 and CDR2: LGHDT and YNNKEL (reference sequence). The CDR3 nucleotides read TGTGCCAGCAGCCCGCTCGGGGCGGATCAGCCCCAGCATTTT. This codes for CASSPLGADQPQHF.

The rearrangement links TRBV9 to TRBJ1-2; weak D call: TRBD1 (5 bases). V lost 0 bases to trimming and J lost 8 bases, with 11 bases between them. CDR1 is SGDLS, CDR2 YYNGEE, per germline. The CDR3 consists of 13 residues. CDR3 in amino acids: CASSVGGAMGYTF. CDR3 nucleotides: TGTGCCAGCAGCGTAGGAGGGGCGATGGGCTACACCTTC. The complete variable domain, with remaining parts taken from reference TRBV9 and TRBJ1-2, reads DSGVTQTPKHLITATGQRVTLRCSPRSGDLSVYWYQQSLDQGLQFLIQYYNGEERAKGNILERFSAQQFPDLHSELNLSSLELGDSALYFCASSVGGAMGYTFGSGTRLTVV.

This chain links TRBV6-2 or TRBV6-3 with TRBJ1-5; no definite D call. Between the trimmed V and J ends, which lost 5 bases and 7 bases, there was a span of 12 bases. The CDR3 totals 13 residues. Germline CDR1 and CDR2: MNHEY and SVGEGT. The CDR3 sequence is CASSLKAGQPQHF. CDR3 DNA sequence: TGTGCCAGCAGTCTTAAGGCAGGACAGCCCCAGCATTTT.

CDR3 amino acids: CASSPLPGLAGAPDTQYF. CDR3 coding DNA: TGCGCCAGCAGCCCGCTCCCGGGACTAGCGGGGGCACCAGATACGCAGTATTTT. V is TRBV10-1 and J is TRBJ2-3, with TRBD2 matching over 14 bases. After removal of 6 bases from V and 4 bases from J, the junction contained 12 bases not matched to a gene. Per the germline V gene, CDR1 is WNHNN and CDR2 is SYGVQD (reference sequence). This CDR3 has 18 amino acids.

The chain uses TRBV25-1 and TRBJ2-3; D may correspond to TRBD1 or TRBD2 (5 bases each). The V end was cut by 6 bases, the J end by 5 bases, with 15 bases between. CDR1 is MGHDK, CDR2 SYGVNS, per germline. CDR3 size: 14 residues. The CDR3: CASSDPGREDTQYF. DNA for the CDR3: TGTGCCAGCAGCGACCCGGGACGGGAAGATACGCAGTATTTT.

The chain links TRBV5-8 to TRBJ2-2, with 7 bases identical to TRBD1. The CDR3 covers 15 residues. CDR1 is SGHTS, CDR2 YDEGEE, per germline. The V and J ends lost 4 bases and 8 bases, in that order; junction bases with no gene match: 11. Written as DNA, the CDR3 is TGTGCCAGCAGCATAGGGGACAGCCCTGTGGGGGAGCTGTTTTTT. This encodes CASSIGDSPVGELFF.

The sample holds one count of this clone. The CDR3 nucleotides are TGTGCCAGCTCACACATTGGAACGGACAGCGCGGGAAACACCATATATTTT. It yields the protein CASSHIGTDSAGNTIYF. The rearrangement joins TRBV18 to TRBJ1-3; D possibly corresponds to TRBD1 (6 bases). The V end was cut by 4 bases, the J end by 4 bases, with 20 bases between. Per the germline V gene, CDR1 is KGHSH and CDR2 is LQKENI. The CDR3 totals 17 residues.

This clone was counted once. The chain has TRBV3-1 (or the pseudogene TRBV3-2) and TRBJ1-2; D gene uncertain. Trimming took 0 bases from V and 4 from J, leaving 6 bases between them. Germline V lookup: CDR1 LGHDT, CDR2 YNNKEL (reference sequence). The length of the CDR3 is 13 residues. The CDR3 sequence: CASSQDRSYGYTF. The CDR3 nucleotides are TGTGCCAGCAGCCAAGACAGGTCCTATGGCTACACCTTC.

The V and J genes are TRBV3-1 (or the pseudogene TRBV3-2) and TRBJ1-1; D gene ambiguous. V shed 0 bases and J shed 6 bases, with 11 bases lying between them. This CDR3 spans 14 amino acids. Germline CDR1 reads LGHDT; CDR2 reads YNNKEL (reference sequence). The CDR3 region has the DNA TGTGCCAGCAGCCAAGAAATCGGGCGAGCTGAAGCTTTCTTT. Encoded protein: CASSQEIGRAEAFF.

The chain employs TRBV3-1 (or the pseudogene TRBV3-2) and TRBJ2-1; weak D call: TRBD2 (5 bases). The CDR3 spans 16 residues. Germline V gene lookup returns CDR1 LGHDT and CDR2 YNNKEL (reference sequence). The V end lost 1 base, the J end lost 7 bases, and 17 bases lay between the germline ends. CDR3 protein: CASSQGFAGFLNEQFF. The CDR3 DNA reads TGTGCCAGCAGCCAAGGTTTCGCGGGTTTTCTAAATGAGCAGTTCTTC.

With respect to this clone: Different DNA sequences within this sample yield the same CDR3. CDR3 DNA sequence: TGTGCCAGCAGTTTTTCGTCTGGAAACACCATATATTTT. Translating gives CASSFSSGNTIYF. The gene calls are TRBV6-5 and TRBJ1-3; D uncertain. The V end was cut by 4 bases, the J end by 1 base, with 5 bases between. Germline-derived CDR1 and CDR2 are MNHEY and SVGAGI. This CDR3 is built from 13 residues.

The CDR3 region is CARSLAGKMTEAFF. The CDR3 region has the DNA TGTGCCAGAAGCTTGGCGGGGAAAATGACTGAAGCTTTCTTT. The chain carries TRBV5-3 and TRBJ1-1; D is unresolved. TRBV5-3 is noted as an ORF with a role that remains uncertain. The germline V and J ends were trimmed by 0 bases and 5 bases, with 11 bases remaining between them. The CDR3 covers 14 residues.

The J gene is TRBJ2-7, the V gene TRBV3-1 (or the pseudogene TRBV3-2); D is possibly TRBD1 (6 bases). V shed 2 bases and J shed 2 bases, with 16 bases lying between them. The CDR3 spans 16 residues. Per the germline V gene, CDR1 is LGHDT and CDR2 is YNNKEL (reference sequence). The CDR3 region is CASSQPGTPNTYEQYF. Written as DNA, the CDR3 is TGTGCCAGCAGCCAACCCGGGACACCCAACACCTACGAGCAGTACTTC.

V is TRBV9 and J is TRBJ2-5; 7 bases map to TRBD2. CDR3 size: 16 residues. The V and J ends lost 2 bases and 3 bases, in that order; junction bases with no gene match: 10. Looked up from germline, CDR1 is SGDLS and CDR2 is YYNGEE. The CDR3 protein is CASSVLPGRGEETQYF. CDR3 coding DNA: TGTGCCAGCAGCGTCCTACCGGGGAGGGGAGAAGAGACCCAGTACTTC.

The gene calls are TRBV5-1 and TRBJ1-1; 7 nucleotides match TRBD1. The CDR3 contains 15 residues. Trimming at V came to 3 bases and at J to 4 bases, leaving 9 bases not matched to a gene. The germline V gene encodes CDR1 SGHRS and CDR2 YFSETQ. CDR3 nucleotide sequence: TGCGCCAGCAGCTCCTCGACAGGGAGCTCCACTGAAGCTTTCTTT. It is translated as CASSSSTGSSTEAFF.

The rearrangement uses TRBV12-3 or TRBV12-4 and TRBJ1-2; 10 nucleotides match TRBD1. The CDR3 totals 12 residues. V trimming: 6 bases; J trimming: 9 bases; junction bases outside the gene matches: 4. CDR3 bases: TGTGCCAGCAGGACAGGGGGCGAGAGCTACACCTTC. Amino acid sequence: CASRTGGESYTF.

The chain combines TRBV5-1 with TRBJ2-7; TRBD1 matches at 7 bases. The V segment lost 4 bases and the J segment 6 bases; nucleotides outside the gene matches: 10. Germline assignment: CDR1 SGHRS and CDR2 YFSETQ. This CDR3 comprises 14 residues. The CDR3 protein is CASSQTGQSSEQYF. The CDR3 DNA sequence: TGCGCCAGCAGCCAAACGGGACAGTCTAGCGAGCAGTACTTC.

The genes are TRBV3-1 (or the pseudogene TRBV3-2) and TRBJ2-1; 9 nucleotides line up with TRBD1. The V gene end was trimmed by 4 bases and the J gene end by 6 bases; junction bases not matched to a gene: 7. The CDR3 is 15 amino acids. CDR1 and CDR2 (germline): LGHDT, YNNKEL (reference sequence). Written as DNA, the CDR3 is TGTGCCAGCAGCCCTCAACTGGGACAGGGCAATGAGCAGTTCTTC. It yields the protein CASSPQLGQGNEQFF.

This clone was seen a single time. The chain has TRBV18 and TRBJ1-5; maybe TRBD1 (5 bases). Trimming stripped 0 bases from V and 3 bases from J, with 9 bases between. CDR1 KGHSH and CDR2 LQKENI come from the germline V gene. CDR3 size: 15 residues. CDR3 DNA: TGTGCCAGCTCACCACCGTCGGGACCCAATCAGCCCCAGCATTTT. This codes for CASSPPSGPNQPQHF.

The V gene is TRBV4-2, the J gene TRBJ2-5, with unresolved D. This CDR3 spans 15 amino acids. Germline-derived CDR1 and CDR2 are LGHNA and YNFKEQ. Trimming stripped 0 bases from V and 7 bases from J, with 15 bases between. The DNA of the CDR3 is TGTGCCAGCAGCCAAGATCTACATGGAATGGGGACCCAGTACTTC. Its protein product is CASSQDLHGMGTQYF.

CDR3 amino acids: CASSSDRGGTDTQYF. In DNA form, the CDR3 reads TGTGCCAGCAGCTCAGACAGGGGAGGCACAGATACGCAGTATTTT. The V call is TRBV5-4, the J call TRBJ2-3; 8 bases map to TRBD1. The CDR3 consists of 15 residues. The V segment lost 3 bases and the J segment 1 base; nucleotides outside the gene matches: 4. Germline V gives CDR1 SGHNT, CDR2 YYREEE (reference sequence).

Here the CDR3 DNA reads TGTGCCATCAGGGAGGGGGGCCGTAGCTCCTACAATGAGCAGTTCTTC. Its protein is CAIREGGRSSYNEQFF. The V and J genes are TRBV10-3 and TRBJ2-1; D may be TRBD1 or TRBD2 (6 bases each). This CDR3 is built from 16 residues. V shed 6 bases and J shed 0 bases, with 15 bases lying between them. CDR1 ENHRY and CDR2 SYGVKD come from the germline V gene.